The rows below give T cell receptor beta chains drawn from one sample of a study of blood T cell repertoires in COVID-19. Sequenced by immunoSEQ multiplex PCR; TCRdb stores in-frame clones only, minus some. The repertoire holds around 270,000 clones, with roughly 90% as singletons. Sequenced input: peripheral blood. The receptors derive from a man aged 25 to 45 with acute or convalescent COVID-19. Both conserved end residues are part of each CDR3. Fields, in order: J gene, V gene, clone size, D gene, CDR3 protein, CDR3 DNA. The D gene is left open where the match is weak. A clone size is listed for some rows: how often the clone was seen (once, few, many), or a class if it is expanded.

j_gene: TRBJ2-7
v_gene: TRBV24-1
abundance: once
d_gene: NA
CDR3aa: CATSEGLQQYF
CDR3nt: TGTGCCACCAGTGAAGGACTCCAGCAGTACTTC

j_gene: TRBJ2-7
v_gene: TRBV4-1
abundance: NA
d_gene: NA
CDR3aa: CASSQRGQGKWDEQYF
CDR3nt: TGCGCCAGCAGCCAAAGAGGCCAGGGGAAATGGGACGAGCAGTACTTC

j_gene: TRBJ1-1
v_gene: TRBV29-1
abundance: NA
d_gene: NA
CDR3aa: CSAGQSNTEAFF
CDR3nt: TGCAGCGCCGGACAGTCGAACACTGAAGCTTTCTTT

j_gene: TRBJ1-1
v_gene: TRBV7-2
abundance: NA
d_gene: NA
CDR3aa: CASSLVRRNTEAFF
CDR3nt: TGTGCCAGCAGCTTAGTACGGAGAAACACTGAAGCTTTCTTT

j_gene: TRBJ2-3
v_gene: TRBV4-2
abundance: NA
d_gene: TRBD2
CDR3aa: CASSQDVPAGTRTDTQYF
CDR3nt: TGTGCCAGCAGCCAAGATGTGCCAGCGGGAACGAGGACAGATACGCAGTATTTT

j_gene: TRBJ1-2
v_gene: TRBV6-5
abundance: NA
d_gene: TRBD1
CDR3aa: CASIGTARYGYTF
CDR3nt: TGTGCCAGCATTGGGACAGCGAGGTATGGCTACACCTTC

j_gene: TRBJ1-4
v_gene: TRBV28
abundance: NA
d_gene: NA
CDR3aa: CASSSRGGNEKLFF
CDR3nt: TGTGCCAGCAGTTCCCGGGGGGGGAATGAAAAACTGTTTTTT

j_gene: TRBJ2-1
v_gene: TRBV28
abundance: NA
d_gene: NA
CDR3aa: CASSLFSPSNEQFF
CDR3nt: TGTGCCAGCAGTTTGTTCTCCCCCTCGAATGAGCAGTTCTTC

j_gene: TRBJ1-1
v_gene: TRBV15
abundance: NA
d_gene: NA
CDR3aa: CATGQLNTEAFF
CDR3nt: TGTGCCACCGGACAGTTGAACACTGAAGCTTTCTTT

j_gene: TRBJ1-1
v_gene: TRBV2
abundance: NA
d_gene: NA
CDR3aa: CASSEGQMNTEAFF
CDR3nt: TGTGCCAGCAGTGAAGGGCAGATGAACACTGAAGCTTTCTTT

j_gene: TRBJ1-5
v_gene: TRBV30
abundance: NA
d_gene: NA
CDR3aa: CAWSIRGGQPQHF
CDR3nt: TGTGCCTGGAGTATTCGGGGAGGACAGCCCCAGCATTTT

j_gene: TRBJ1-1
v_gene: TRBV5-1
abundance: NA
d_gene: NA
CDR3aa: CASSFAERDTEAFF
CDR3nt: TGCGCCAGCAGCTTTGCGGAGAGGGACACTGAAGCTTTCTTT

j_gene: TRBJ1-5
v_gene: TRBV5-1
abundance: NA
d_gene: NA
CDR3aa: CASSLEAAEGPQHF
CDR3nt: TGCGCCAGCAGCTTGGAGGCAGCTGAGGGGCCCCAGCATTTT

j_gene: TRBJ1-5
v_gene: TRBV30
abundance: NA
d_gene: NA
CDR3aa: CAWSDRQYSNQPQHF
CDR3nt: TGTGCCTGGAGCGATAGACAGTATAGCAATCAGCCCCAGCATTTT

j_gene: TRBJ2-7
v_gene: TRBV28
abundance: NA
d_gene: NA
CDR3aa: CASSSLRGSGYEQYF
CDR3nt: TGTGCCAGCAGTTCCCTTCGGGGTAGCGGCTACGAGCAGTACTTC

j_gene: TRBJ2-7
v_gene: TRBV6-5
abundance: NA
d_gene: TRBD1
CDR3aa: CASSPRGPYEQYF
CDR3nt: TGTGCCAGCAGTCCGAGGGGGCCCTACGAGCAGTACTTC

j_gene: TRBJ1-5
v_gene: TRBV30
abundance: NA
d_gene: TRBD1
CDR3aa: CAWRHTGDTDQPQHF
CDR3nt: TGTGCCTGGAGGCATACAGGGGATACCGATCAGCCCCAGCATTTT

j_gene: TRBJ1-5
v_gene: TRBV7-6
abundance: NA
d_gene: NA
CDR3aa: CASSLGAGFRNQPQHF
CDR3nt: TGTGCCAGCAGCTTAGGGGCAGGTTTCCGCAATCAGCCCCAGCATTTT

j_gene: TRBJ1-2
v_gene: TRBV2
abundance: NA
d_gene: NA
CDR3aa: CASSGPRVVGGYTF
CDR3nt: TGTGCCAGCAGTGGGCCCAGGGTAGTAGGGGGCTACACCTTC

j_gene: TRBJ2-1
v_gene: TRBV7-8
abundance: NA
d_gene: NA
CDR3aa: CASSFTLPTRLYNEQFF
CDR3nt: TGTGCCAGCAGCTTCACCCTACCGACTAGACTCTACAATGAGCAGTTCTTC

j_gene: TRBJ1-2
v_gene: TRBV28
abundance: NA
d_gene: TRBD1
CDR3aa: CASSPGTVHYYGYTF
CDR3nt: TGTGCCAGCAGCCCAGGGACAGTCCATTACTATGGCTACACCTTC

j_gene: TRBJ1-6
v_gene: TRBV7-6
abundance: few
d_gene: NA
CDR3aa: CASSFSADSPLHF
CDR3nt: TGTGCCAGCAGCTTTTCAGCGGATTCACCCCTCCACTTT

j_gene: TRBJ1-1
v_gene: TRBV9
abundance: NA
d_gene: NA
CDR3aa: CASSPRGSSNTEAFF
CDR3nt: TGTGCCAGCAGCCCCAGGGGCAGCTCAAACACTGAAGCTTTCTTT

j_gene: TRBJ1-2
v_gene: TRBV18
abundance: NA
d_gene: TRBD1
CDR3aa: CASSLGTGESYGYTF
CDR3nt: TGTGCCAGCTCCCTAGGGACAGGGGAAAGCTATGGCTACACCTTC

j_gene: TRBJ1-1
v_gene: TRBV11-2
abundance: once
d_gene: NA
CDR3aa: CASSPQRPEAFF
CDR3nt: TGTGCCAGCAGCCCACAGCGGCCTGAAGCTTTCTTT

j_gene: TRBJ2-2
v_gene: TRBV24-1
abundance: NA
d_gene: NA
CDR3aa: CATSDPGPPGELFF
CDR3nt: TGTGCCACCAGTGACCCTGGGCCCCCCGGGGAGCTGTTTTTT

j_gene: TRBJ2-2
v_gene: TRBV7-7
abundance: NA
d_gene: NA
CDR3aa: CASSLEAGAGELFF
CDR3nt: TGTGCTAGCAGCTTAGAAGCCGGGGCCGGGGAGCTGTTTTTT

j_gene: TRBJ2-3
v_gene: TRBV7-8
abundance: NA
d_gene: TRBD2
CDR3aa: CATGRGSTDTQYF
CDR3nt: TGTGCCACCGGGCGGGGGAGCACAGATACGCAGTATTTT

j_gene: TRBJ2-7
v_gene: TRBV2
abundance: NA
d_gene: NA
CDR3aa: CASSSSTGEQYF
CDR3nt: TGTGCCAGCAGCTCTTCCACAGGCGAGCAGTACTTC

j_gene: TRBJ2-3
v_gene: TRBV9
abundance: NA
d_gene: TRBD2
CDR3aa: CASSVLGGLNTDTQYF
CDR3nt: TGTGCCAGCAGCGTACTGGGGGGACTAAACACAGATACGCAGTATTTT

j_gene: TRBJ1-5
v_gene: TRBV18
abundance: NA
d_gene: NA
CDR3aa: CASSSQLGQPQHF
CDR3nt: TGTGCCAGCTCTAGCCAACTGGGTCAGCCCCAGCATTTT

j_gene: TRBJ2-3
v_gene: TRBV19
abundance: NA
d_gene: TRBD1
CDR3aa: CASRRSQGARRGDTQYF
CDR3nt: TGTGCCAGTCGGAGGTCACAGGGGGCAAGGCGAGGAGATACGCAGTATTTT

j_gene: TRBJ1-6
v_gene: TRBV19
abundance: once
d_gene: NA
CDR3aa: CASSIWDIRQRSPLHF
CDR3nt: TGTGCCAGTAGTATTTGGGACATTAGACAGCGGTCACCCCTCCACTTT

j_gene: TRBJ2-1
v_gene: TRBV28
abundance: NA
d_gene: TRBD2
CDR3aa: CASSFGLAGGYNEQFF
CDR3nt: TGTGCCAGCAGTTTTGGCCTAGCGGGAGGCTACAATGAGCAGTTCTTC

j_gene: TRBJ1-2
v_gene: TRBV28
abundance: NA
d_gene: NA
CDR3aa: CATWGAGDYGYTF
CDR3nt: TGTGCCACCTGGGGGGCGGGGGACTATGGCTACACCTTC

j_gene: TRBJ2-2
v_gene: TRBV5-5
abundance: NA
d_gene: NA
CDR3aa: CASSPPPEITGELFF
CDR3nt: TGTGCCAGCAGCCCCCCCCCGGAGATCACCGGGGAGCTGTTTTTT

j_gene: TRBJ1-1
v_gene: TRBV19
abundance: NA
d_gene: TRBD1
CDR3aa: CASSARDRGVGEAFF
CDR3nt: TGTGCCAGTAGTGCACGGGACAGGGGAGTGGGTGAAGCTTTCTTT

j_gene: TRBJ2-1
v_gene: TRBV15
abundance: NA
d_gene: TRBD2
CDR3aa: CATSRDRVAGATYEQFF
CDR3nt: TGTGCCACCAGCAGAGATCGGGTAGCGGGAGCGACGTATGAGCAGTTCTTC

j_gene: TRBJ1-6
v_gene: TRBV7-8
abundance: NA
d_gene: NA
CDR3aa: CASSLFPGQSYNSPLHF
CDR3nt: TGTGCCAGCAGCTTATTCCCAGGGCAGTCCTATAATTCACCCCTCCACTTT

j_gene: TRBJ2-1
v_gene: TRBV6-5
abundance: once
d_gene: TRBD2
CDR3aa: CASGPVREVIEQFF
CDR3nt: TGTGCCAGCGGTCCGGTGCGGGAGGTAATTGAGCAGTTCTTC

j_gene: TRBJ2-2
v_gene: TRBV12-5
abundance: NA
d_gene: TRBD2
CDR3aa: CASGRLAGGELFF
CDR3nt: TGTGCTAGTGGTCGACTAGCCGGCGGGGAGCTGTTTTTT

j_gene: TRBJ2-3
v_gene: TRBV5-1
abundance: NA
d_gene: NA
CDR3aa: CASRTGVSTDTQYF
CDR3nt: TGCGCCAGCAGGACGGGAGTAAGCACAGATACGCAGTATTTT

j_gene: TRBJ1-2
v_gene: TRBV6-6
abundance: NA
d_gene: NA
CDR3aa: CASSYRGIYTF
CDR3nt: TGTGCCAGCAGTTACCGAGGGATCTACACCTTC

j_gene: TRBJ2-1
v_gene: TRBV6-2/TRBV6-3
abundance: NA
d_gene: NA
CDR3aa: CASSLAYNEQFF
CDR3nt: TGTGCCAGCAGCCTAGCTTACAATGAGCAGTTCTTC

j_gene: TRBJ2-5
v_gene: TRBV5-1
abundance: NA
d_gene: NA
CDR3aa: CASSLNPNRETQETQYF
CDR3nt: TGCGCCAGCAGCCTAAATCCAAACAGGGAGACACAAGAGACCCAGTACTTC